The subject of this entry is one TCR beta chain. Its antigen remains unknown. The authors incorporated unique molecular identifiers into the TCR beta cDNA libraries. Roughly 500,000 cDNA molecules were obtained from about 0.98 to 11 million T cells. TCRdb independently ran MiXCR on the PCR reads; one entry per CDR3 protein. The data hold 450,000 to 650,000 distinct CDR3 sequences, with roughly 47% observed a single time. The data were taken from a study of post-analysis software for immune sequencing data. Study at large: Courses of disease covered relapsing-remitting, secondary progressive and progressive-relapsing multiple sclerosis.

CDR3 length: 20 residues. Trimming cost V 2 bases and J 0 bases, with 23 bases left between them. Germline V gene lookup returns CDR1 SEHNR and CDR2 FQNEAQ (reference sequence). Study-wide results and limits: Patients had higher frequencies than controls of five TRBV segments, including TRBV5-6, TRBV5-1 and TRBV20-1. For normalized Chao1 diversity, multiple sclerosis patients scored significantly lower than controls did.

The sequence was collected from a girl aged 5 to 17 with multiple sclerosis. Material for sequencing was blood. The chain uses TRBV7-9 and TRBJ2-1; D tentatively fits TRBD1 or TRBD2 (6 bases each). This CDR3 is CASSLRGDLGFFGSYNEQFF. The CDR3 region has the DNA TGTGCCAGCAGCTTAAGGGGGGACTTAGGGTTTTTTGGCTCCTACAATGAGCAGTTCTTC. The complete variable domain, with remaining parts taken from reference TRBV7-9 and TRBJ2-1, reads DTGVSQNPRHKITKRGQNVTFRCDPISEHNRLYWYRQTLGQGPEFLTYFQNEAQLEKSRLLSDRFSAERPKGSFSTLEIQRTEQGDSAMYLCASSLRGDLGFFGSYNEQFFGPGTRLTVL.